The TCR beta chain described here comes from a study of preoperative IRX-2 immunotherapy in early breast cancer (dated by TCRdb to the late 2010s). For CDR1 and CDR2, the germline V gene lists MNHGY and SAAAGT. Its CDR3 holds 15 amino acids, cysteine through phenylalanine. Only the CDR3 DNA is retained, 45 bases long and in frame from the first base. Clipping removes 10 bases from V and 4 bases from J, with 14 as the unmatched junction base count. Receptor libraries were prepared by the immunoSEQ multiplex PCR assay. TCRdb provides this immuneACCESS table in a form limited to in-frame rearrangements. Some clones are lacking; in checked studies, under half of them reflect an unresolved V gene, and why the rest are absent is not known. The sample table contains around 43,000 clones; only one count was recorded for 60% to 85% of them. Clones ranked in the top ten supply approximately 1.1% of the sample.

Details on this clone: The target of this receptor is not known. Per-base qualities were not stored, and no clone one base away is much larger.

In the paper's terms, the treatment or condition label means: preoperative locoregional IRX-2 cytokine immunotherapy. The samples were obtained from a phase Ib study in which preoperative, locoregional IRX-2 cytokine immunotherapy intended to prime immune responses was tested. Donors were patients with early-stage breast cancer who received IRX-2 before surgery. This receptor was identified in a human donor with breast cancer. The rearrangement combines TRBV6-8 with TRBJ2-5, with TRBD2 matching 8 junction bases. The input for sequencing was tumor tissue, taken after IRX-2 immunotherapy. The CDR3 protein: CATLYGGAFGETQYF. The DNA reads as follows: TGTGCCACGCTGTACGGGGGGGCCTTTGGAGAGACCCAGTACTTC.